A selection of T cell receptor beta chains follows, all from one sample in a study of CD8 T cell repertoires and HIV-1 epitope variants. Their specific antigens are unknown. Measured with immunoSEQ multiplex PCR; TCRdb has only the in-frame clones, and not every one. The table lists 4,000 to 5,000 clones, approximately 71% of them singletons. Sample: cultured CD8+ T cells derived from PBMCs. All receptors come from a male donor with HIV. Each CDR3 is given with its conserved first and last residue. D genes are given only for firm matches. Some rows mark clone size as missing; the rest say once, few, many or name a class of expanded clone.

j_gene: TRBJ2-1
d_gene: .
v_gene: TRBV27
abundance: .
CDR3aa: CASSSVVSAYEQFF
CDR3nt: TGTGCCAGCAGTTCAGTTGTCTCGGCCTACGAGCAGTTCTTC

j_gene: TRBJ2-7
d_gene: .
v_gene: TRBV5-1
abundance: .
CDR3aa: CASSLGYEQYF
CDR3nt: TGCGCCAGCAGCTTAGGGTACGAGCAGTACTTC

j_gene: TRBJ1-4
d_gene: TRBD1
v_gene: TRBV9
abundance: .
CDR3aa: CASSATGTGNEKLFF
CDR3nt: TGTGCCAGCAGCGCGACCGGGACAGGGAATGAAAAACTGTTTTTT

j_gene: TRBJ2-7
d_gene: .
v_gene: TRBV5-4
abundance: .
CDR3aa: CASSSDVSAYEQYF
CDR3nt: TGTGCCAGCAGTTCAGATGTCTCGGCCTACGAGCAGTACTTC

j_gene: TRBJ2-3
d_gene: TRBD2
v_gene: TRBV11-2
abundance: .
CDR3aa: CASRTSGGSTDTQYF
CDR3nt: TGTGCCAGCAGGACTAGCGGGGGGAGTACAGATACGCAGTATTTT

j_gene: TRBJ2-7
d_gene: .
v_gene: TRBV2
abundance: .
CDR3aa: CASSVQSYEQYF
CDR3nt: TGTGCCAGCAGTGTTCAGAGCTACGAGCAGTACTTC

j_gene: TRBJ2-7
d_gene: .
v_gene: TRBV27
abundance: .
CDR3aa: CASSPARTYEQYF
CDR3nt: TGTGCCAGCAGTCCCGCCCGAACCTACGAGCAGTACTTC

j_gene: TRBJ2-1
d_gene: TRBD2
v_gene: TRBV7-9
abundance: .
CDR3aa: CASSPTLGLAGAYNEQFF
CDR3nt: TGTGCCAGCAGCCCGACTCTGGGACTAGCGGGGGCCTACAATGAGCAGTTCTTC

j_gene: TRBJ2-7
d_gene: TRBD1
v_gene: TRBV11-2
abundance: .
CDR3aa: CASSFATGGDEQYF
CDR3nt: TGTGCCAGCAGCTTCGCGACAGGGGGGGACGAGCAGTACTTC

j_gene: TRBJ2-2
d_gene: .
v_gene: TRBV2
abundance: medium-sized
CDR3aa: CASSTGTGSWELFF
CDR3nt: TGTGCCAGCAGCACCGGGACTGGCTCCTGGGAGCTGTTTTTT

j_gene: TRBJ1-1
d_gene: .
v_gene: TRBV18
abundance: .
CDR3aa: CASSPRDLLGNTEAFF
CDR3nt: TGTGCCAGCTCACCCCGGGACCTATTAGGAAACACTGAAGCTTTCTTT

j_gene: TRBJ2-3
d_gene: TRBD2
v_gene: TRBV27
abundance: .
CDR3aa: CASRPTTSGRASTDTQYF
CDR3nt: TGTGCCAGCAGACCCACGACTAGCGGGAGGGCTAGCACAGATACGCAGTATTTT

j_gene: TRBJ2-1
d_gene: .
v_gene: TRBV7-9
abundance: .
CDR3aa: CASSLTDNEQFF
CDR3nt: TGTGCCAGCAGCTTGACCGACAATGAGCAGTTCTTC

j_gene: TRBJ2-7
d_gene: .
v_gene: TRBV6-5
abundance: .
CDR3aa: CASSYSASEYEQYF
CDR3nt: TGTGCCAGCAGTTACTCCGCCTCAGAATACGAGCAGTACTTC

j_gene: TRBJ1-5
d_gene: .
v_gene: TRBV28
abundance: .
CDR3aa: CASRKGGYSNQPQHF
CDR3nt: TGTGCCAGCAGAAAGGGGGGTTATAGCAATCAGCCCCAGCATTTT

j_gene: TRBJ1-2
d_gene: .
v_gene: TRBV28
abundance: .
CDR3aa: CASSSTRPEKPDSHNYGYTF
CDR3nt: TGTGCCAGCAGTTCCACCCGCCCTGAGAAACCGGACAGCCATAACTATGGCTACACCTTC

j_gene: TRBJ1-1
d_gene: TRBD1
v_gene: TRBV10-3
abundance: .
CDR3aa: CAISGTGGEAFF
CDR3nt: TGTGCCATCAGTGGGACAGGGGGCGAAGCTTTCTTT

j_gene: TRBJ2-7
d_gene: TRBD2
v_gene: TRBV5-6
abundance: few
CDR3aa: CASSKVASGSPNEQYF
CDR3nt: TGTGCCAGCAGCAAGGTGGCTAGCGGGAGCCCCAACGAGCAGTACTTC

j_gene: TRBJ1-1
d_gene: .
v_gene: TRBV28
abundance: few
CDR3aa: CASSLLGSGEAFF
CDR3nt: TGTGCCAGCAGTTTATTGGGCTCGGGGGAAGCTTTCTTT

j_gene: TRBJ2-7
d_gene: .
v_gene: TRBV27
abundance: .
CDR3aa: CASSLGLGYEQYF
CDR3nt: TGTGCCAGCAGTTTAGGGTTGGGATACGAGCAGTACTTC

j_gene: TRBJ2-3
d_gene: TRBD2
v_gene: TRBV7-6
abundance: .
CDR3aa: CASSSGGAGGPGTDTQYF
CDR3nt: TGTGCCAGCAGCTCCGGCGGGGCGGGAGGGCCGGGCACAGATACGCAGTATTTT

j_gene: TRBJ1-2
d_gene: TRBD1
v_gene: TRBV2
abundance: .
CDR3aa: CASSSGTGEGYTF
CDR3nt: TGTGCCAGCAGTTCCGGGACAGGGGAAGGCTACACCTTC

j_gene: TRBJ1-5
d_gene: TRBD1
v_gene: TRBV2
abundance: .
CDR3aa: CASSSETGMSQPQHF
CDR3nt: TGTGCCAGCAGCTCAGAGACAGGGATGAGTCAGCCCCAGCATTTT

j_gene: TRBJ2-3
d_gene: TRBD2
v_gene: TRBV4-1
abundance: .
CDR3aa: CASSQVLAGFNTDTQYF
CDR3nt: TGCGCCAGCAGCCAAGTACTAGCGGGGTTTAACACAGATACGCAGTATTTT

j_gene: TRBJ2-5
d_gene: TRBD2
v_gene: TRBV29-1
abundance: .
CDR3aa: CSAVYPIGGGEETQYF
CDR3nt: TGCAGCGCCGTCTATCCTATCGGCGGGGGAGAAGAGACCCAGTACTTC

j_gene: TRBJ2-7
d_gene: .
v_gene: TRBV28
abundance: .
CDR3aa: CASSLGDGSYEQYF
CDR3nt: TGTGCCAGCAGTTTAGGGGACGGTTCCTACGAGCAGTACTTC

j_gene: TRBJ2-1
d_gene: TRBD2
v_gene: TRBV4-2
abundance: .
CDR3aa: CASSQEGLAENNEQFF
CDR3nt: TGTGCCAGCAGCCAAGAAGGACTAGCGGAGAACAATGAGCAGTTCTTC

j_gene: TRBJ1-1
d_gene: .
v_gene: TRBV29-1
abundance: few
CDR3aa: CSVEETANTEAFF
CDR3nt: TGCAGCGTTGAGGAGACAGCCAACACTGAAGCTTTCTTT

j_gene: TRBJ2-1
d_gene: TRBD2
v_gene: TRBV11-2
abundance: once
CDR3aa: CASSPTGTINNEQFF
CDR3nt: TGTGCCAGCAGCCCTACCGGGACTATTAACAATGAGCAGTTCTTC

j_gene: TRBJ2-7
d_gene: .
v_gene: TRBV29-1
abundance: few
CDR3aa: CSVADQPLREQYF
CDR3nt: TGCAGCGTTGCGGACCAGCCTTTGCGCGAGCAGTACTTC

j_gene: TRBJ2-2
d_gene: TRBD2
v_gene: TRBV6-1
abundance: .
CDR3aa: CASSELAGGAGELFF
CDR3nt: TGTGCCAGCAGTGAACTAGCGGGAGGGGCCGGGGAGCTGTTTTTT

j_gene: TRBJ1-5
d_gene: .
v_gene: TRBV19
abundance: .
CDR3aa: CASSPGTPYQPQHF
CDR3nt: TGTGCCAGTAGCCCCGGGACACCATATCAGCCCCAGCATTTT

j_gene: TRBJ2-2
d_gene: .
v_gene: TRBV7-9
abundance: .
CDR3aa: CASKNQSGTGELFF
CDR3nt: TGTGCCAGCAAGAACCAGTCGGGCACCGGGGAGCTGTTTTTT